The clone carrying this TCR beta chain has a handful of counts. Its antigen remains unidentified. These data are taken from a study of T cells in Graves' hyperthyroidism and ophthalmopathy. Amplification of TCR beta CDR3 regions was performed using RNA transcripts as template. First-round RT-PCR targeting the TCR CDR3 was performed with the HTBI primer set. TCRdb recomputed calls from the multiplex PCR reads with MiXCR, one row per CDR3 protein. The sample holds over 500,000 distinct CDR3 sequences, roughly 45% seen once. This CDR3 contains 12 residues. CDR1 and CDR2 from the germline V gene are MDHEN and SYDVKM. V dropped 7 bases and J dropped 4 bases, with 11 bases sitting between them. Study-wide points: From stable hyperthyroidism, ophthalmopathy was set apart by a 13 V-J model.

Sequenced: peripheral blood or thyroid tissue (not recorded which). This clonotype was sampled from an adult woman with Graves' disease, either hyperthyroidism or ophthalmopathy (not recorded which). V gene TRBV28 combines with J gene TRBJ2-7, with D uncertain. CDR3 in amino acids: CASTNQAYEQYF. CDR3 nucleotides: TGTGCCAGCACCAATCAGGCTTACGAGCAGTACTTC.